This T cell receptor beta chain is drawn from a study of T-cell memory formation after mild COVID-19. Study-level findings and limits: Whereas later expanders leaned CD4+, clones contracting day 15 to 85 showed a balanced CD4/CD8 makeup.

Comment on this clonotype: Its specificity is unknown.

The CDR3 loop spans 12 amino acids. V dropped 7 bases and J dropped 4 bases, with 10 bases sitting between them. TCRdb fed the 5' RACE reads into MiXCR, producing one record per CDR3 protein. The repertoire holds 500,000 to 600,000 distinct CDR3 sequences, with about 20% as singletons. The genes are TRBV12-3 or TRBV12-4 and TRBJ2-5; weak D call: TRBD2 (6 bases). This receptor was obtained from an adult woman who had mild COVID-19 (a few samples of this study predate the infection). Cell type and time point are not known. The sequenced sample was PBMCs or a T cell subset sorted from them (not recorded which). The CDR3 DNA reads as TGTGCCAGCACACAAGCGGGAGAGACCCAGTACTTC. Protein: CASTQAGETQYF.